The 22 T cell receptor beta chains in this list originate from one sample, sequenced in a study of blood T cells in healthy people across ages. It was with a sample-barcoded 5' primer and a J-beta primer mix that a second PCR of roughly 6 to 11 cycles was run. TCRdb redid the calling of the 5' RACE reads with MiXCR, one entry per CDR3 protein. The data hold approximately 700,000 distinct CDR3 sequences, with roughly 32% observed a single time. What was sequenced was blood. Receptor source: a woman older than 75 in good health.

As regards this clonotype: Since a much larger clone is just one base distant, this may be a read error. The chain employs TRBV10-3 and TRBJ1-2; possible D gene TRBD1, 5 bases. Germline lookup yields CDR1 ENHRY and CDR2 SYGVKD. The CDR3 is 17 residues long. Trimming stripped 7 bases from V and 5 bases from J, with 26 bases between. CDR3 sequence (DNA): TGTGCCATCACGAGGACAAGACCGGATTTTAGGGAGTATGGCTACACCTTC. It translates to CAITRTRPDFREYGYTF.

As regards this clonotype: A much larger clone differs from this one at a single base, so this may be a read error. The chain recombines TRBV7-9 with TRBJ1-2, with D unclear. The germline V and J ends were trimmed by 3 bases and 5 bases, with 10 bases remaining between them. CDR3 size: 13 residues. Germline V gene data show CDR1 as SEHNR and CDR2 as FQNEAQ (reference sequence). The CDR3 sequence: CASSFGTDYGYTF. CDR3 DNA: TGTGCCAGCAGCTTCGGCACGGATTATGGCTACACCTTC.

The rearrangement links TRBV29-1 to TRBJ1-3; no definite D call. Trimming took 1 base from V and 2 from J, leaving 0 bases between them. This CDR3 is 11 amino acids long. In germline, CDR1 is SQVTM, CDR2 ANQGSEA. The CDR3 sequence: CSVEAGNTIYF. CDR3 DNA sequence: TGCAGCGTTGAAGCTGGAAACACCATATATTTT.

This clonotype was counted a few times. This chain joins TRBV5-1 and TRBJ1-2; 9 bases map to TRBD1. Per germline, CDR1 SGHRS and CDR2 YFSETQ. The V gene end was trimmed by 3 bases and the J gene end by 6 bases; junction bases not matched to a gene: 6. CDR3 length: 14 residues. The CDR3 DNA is TGCGCCAGCAGCTCGGGACAGGGCTGGGATGGCTACACCTTC. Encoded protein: CASSSGQGWDGYTF. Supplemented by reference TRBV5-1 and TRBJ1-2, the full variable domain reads KAGVTQTPRYLIKTRGQQVTLSCSPISGHRSVSWYQQTPGQGLQFLFEYFSETQRNKGNFPGRFSGRQFSNSRSEMNVSTLELGDSALYLCASSSGQGWDGYTFGSGTRLTVV.

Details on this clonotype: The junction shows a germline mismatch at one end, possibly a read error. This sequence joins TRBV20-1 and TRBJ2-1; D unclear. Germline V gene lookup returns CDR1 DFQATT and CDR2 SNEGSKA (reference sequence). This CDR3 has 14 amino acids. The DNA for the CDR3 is TGCAGCGCTAGAATTAGAACAAGCCAAGAGACCCAGTTCTTC. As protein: CSARIRTSQETQFF.

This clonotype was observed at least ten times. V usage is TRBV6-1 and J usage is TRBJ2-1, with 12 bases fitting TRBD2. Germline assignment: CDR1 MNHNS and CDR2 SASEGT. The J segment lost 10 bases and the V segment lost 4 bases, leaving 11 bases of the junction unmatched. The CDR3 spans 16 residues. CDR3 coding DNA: TGTGCCAGCAGTGGCACTGGCTTGACTAGCGGGGGCGAGCAGTTCTTC. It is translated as CASSGTGLTSGGEQFF.

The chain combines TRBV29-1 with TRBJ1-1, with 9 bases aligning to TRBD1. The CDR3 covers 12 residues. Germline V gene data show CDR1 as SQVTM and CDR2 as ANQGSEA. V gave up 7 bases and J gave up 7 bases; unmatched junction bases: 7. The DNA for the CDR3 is TGCAGCGCCTTACAGGGGGCTAGTGAAGCTTTCTTT. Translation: CSALQGASEAFF.

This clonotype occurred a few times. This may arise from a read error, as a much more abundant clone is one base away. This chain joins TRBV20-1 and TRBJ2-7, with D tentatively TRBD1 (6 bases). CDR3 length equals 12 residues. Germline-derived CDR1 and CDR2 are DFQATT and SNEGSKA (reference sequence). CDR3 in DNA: TGCAGGGCTAGGGGGACGGGGCCTGAGCAGTACTTC. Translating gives CRARGTGPEQYF.

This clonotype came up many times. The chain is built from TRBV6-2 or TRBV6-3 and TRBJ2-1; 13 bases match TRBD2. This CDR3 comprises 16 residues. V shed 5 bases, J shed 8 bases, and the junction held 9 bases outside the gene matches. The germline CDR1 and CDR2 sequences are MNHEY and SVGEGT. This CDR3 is CASSQFGLAGAYEQFF. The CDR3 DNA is TGTGCCAGCAGTCAGTTCGGACTAGCGGGGGCATATGAGCAGTTCTTC.

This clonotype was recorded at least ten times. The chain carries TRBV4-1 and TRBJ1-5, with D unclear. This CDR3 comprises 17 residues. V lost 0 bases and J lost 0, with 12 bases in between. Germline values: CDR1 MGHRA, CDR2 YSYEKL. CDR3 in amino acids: CASSQEASRHSNQPQHF. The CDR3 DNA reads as TGCGCCAGCAGCCAAGAGGCTTCGCGGCATAGCAATCAGCCCCAGCATTTT.

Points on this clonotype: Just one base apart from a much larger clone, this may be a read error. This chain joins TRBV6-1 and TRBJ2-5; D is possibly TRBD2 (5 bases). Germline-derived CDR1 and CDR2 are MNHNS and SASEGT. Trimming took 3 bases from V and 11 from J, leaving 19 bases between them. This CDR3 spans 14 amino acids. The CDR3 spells CASSDDPFGNEQYF. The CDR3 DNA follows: TGTGCCAGCAGTGATGACCCCTTCGGGAATGAGCAGTACTTC.

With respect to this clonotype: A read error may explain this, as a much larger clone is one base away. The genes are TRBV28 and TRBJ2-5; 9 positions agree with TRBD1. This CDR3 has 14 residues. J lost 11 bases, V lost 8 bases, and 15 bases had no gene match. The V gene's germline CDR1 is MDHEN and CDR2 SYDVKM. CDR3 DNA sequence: TGTGCCAGCGGACCCCGGACAGGGGACTACGTGCAGTACTTC. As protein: CASGPRTGDYVQYF.

The CDR3: CASSPPGTSGRGEQFF. In nucleotides, the CDR3 is TGTGCCAGCTCCCCGCCAGGGACTAGCGGGAGAGGCGAGCAGTTCTTC. The chain has TRBV18 and TRBJ2-1, with 14 positions matching TRBD2. V trimming: 6 bases; J trimming: 10 bases; junction bases outside the gene matches: 11. The CDR3 totals 16 residues. Germline V gene sequence: CDR1 KGHSH, CDR2 LQKENI.

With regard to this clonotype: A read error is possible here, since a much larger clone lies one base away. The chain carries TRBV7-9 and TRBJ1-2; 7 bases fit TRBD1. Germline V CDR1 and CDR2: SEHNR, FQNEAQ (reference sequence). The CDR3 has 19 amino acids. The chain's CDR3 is CASSHSYKRQGKADYGNTF. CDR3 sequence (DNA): TGTGCCAGCAGCCATTCCTACAAAAGACAGGGAAAGGCGGACTATGGCAACACCTTC.

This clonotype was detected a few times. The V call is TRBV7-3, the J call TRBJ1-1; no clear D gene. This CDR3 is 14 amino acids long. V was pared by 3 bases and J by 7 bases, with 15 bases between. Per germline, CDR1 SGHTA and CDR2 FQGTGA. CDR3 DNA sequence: TGTGCCAGCAGCTTGGCGGGCGGAAAAGGTGAAGCTTTCTTT. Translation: CASSLAGGKGEAFF. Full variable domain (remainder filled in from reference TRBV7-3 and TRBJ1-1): GAGVSQTPSNKVTEKGKYVELRCDPISGHTALYWYRQSLGQGPEFLIYFQGTGAADDSGLPNDRFFAVRPEGSVSTLKIQRTERGDSAVYLCASSLAGGKGEAFFGQGTRLTVV.

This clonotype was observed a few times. CDR3 sequence reads: CSVARGPSYEQYF. The CDR3 DNA sequence: TGCAGCGTCGCCCGCGGACCGAGCTACGAGCAGTACTTC. This chain uses TRBV29-1 with TRBJ2-7; D is uncertain. Per germline, CDR1 SQVTM and CDR2 ANQGSEA. Trimming shortened V by 6 bases and J by 3 bases, and 15 bases separated the two germline ends. The length of the CDR3 is 13 residues.

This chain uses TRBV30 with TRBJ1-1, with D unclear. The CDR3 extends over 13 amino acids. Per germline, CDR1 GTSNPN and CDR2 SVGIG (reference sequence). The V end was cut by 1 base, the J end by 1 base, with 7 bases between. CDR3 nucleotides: TGTGCCTGGAGTGGGTGGAGGAACACTGAAGCTTTCTTT. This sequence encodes CAWSGWRNTEAFF.

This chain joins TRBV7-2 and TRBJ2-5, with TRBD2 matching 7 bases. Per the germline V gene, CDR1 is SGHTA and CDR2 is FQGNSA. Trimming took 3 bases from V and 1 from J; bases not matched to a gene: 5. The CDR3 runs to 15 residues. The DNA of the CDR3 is TGTGCCAGCAGCTTGCCAAGCGGGACCCAAGAGACCCAGTACTTC. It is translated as CASSLPSGTQETQYF. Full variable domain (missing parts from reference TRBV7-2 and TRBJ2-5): GAGVSQSPSNKVTEKGKDVELRCDPISGHTALYWYRQSLGQGLEFLIYFQGNSAPDKSGLPSDRFSAERTGGSVSTLTIQRTQQEDSAVYLCASSLPSGTQETQYFGPGTRLLVL.

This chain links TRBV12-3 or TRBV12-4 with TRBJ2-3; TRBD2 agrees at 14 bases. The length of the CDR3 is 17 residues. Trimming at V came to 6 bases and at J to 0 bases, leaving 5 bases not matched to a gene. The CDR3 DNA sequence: TGTGCCAGCAGCGGGACTAGCGGGGGAGCGAGCACAGATACGCAGTATTTT. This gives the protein CASSGTSGGASTDTQYF.

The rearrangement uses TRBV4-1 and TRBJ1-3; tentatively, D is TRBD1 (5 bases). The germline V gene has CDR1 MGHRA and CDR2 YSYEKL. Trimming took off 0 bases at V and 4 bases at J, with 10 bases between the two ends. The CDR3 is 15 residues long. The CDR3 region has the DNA TGCGCCAGCAGCCAAGAGTGGGGGGTAGGAAACACCATATATTTT. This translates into CASSQEWGVGNTIYF.

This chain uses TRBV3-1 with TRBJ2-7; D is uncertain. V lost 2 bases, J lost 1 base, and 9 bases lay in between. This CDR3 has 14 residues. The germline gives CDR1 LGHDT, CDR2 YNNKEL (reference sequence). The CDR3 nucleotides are TGTGCCAGCAGCCAACGCCTACCGTCCTACGAGCAGTACTTC. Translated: CASSQRLPSYEQYF.

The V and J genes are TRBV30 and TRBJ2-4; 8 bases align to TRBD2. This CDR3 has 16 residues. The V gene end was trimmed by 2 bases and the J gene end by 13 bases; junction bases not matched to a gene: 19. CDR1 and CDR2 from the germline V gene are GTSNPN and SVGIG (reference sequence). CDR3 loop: CAWSKGGERGPGEQYF. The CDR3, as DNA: TGTGCCTGGAGTAAAGGTGGCGAGCGGGGGCCGGGGGAGCAGTACTTC.